One and the same sample provided the 18 T cell receptor beta chains below, sequenced in a study of T-cell memory formation after mild COVID-19 (dated by TCRdb to the early 2020s). The library was made by 5' RACE. Sequencing used an Illumina NovaSeq 6000. TCRdb reprocessing: public reads trimmed at Q25 with fastp, clones called with MiXCR, in-frame beta chains kept. Each CDR3 protein gets just one entry, which takes the most common genes and DNA from the rows behind it. Within this sample are under 300,000 distinct CDR3 sequences, with less than 9.5% of them counted one time only. Roughly 23% of the sample belongs to the ten largest clones. Input material: PBMCs or a T cell subset sorted from them (not recorded which). The receptors originated from a man aged 18 to 30 who had mild COVID-19 (a few samples of this study predate the infection). The sample titles of this study are shuffled in the database, so cell type and time point are left out; the donor was told from shared clones.

This clonotype has more than one count but fewer than ten. The chain recombines TRBV29-1 with TRBJ2-1; D is unclear. CDR1 and CDR2 (germline): SQVTM, ANQGSEA. V lost 7 bases and J lost 3, with 10 bases in between. The CDR3 runs to 12 residues. Here the CDR3 reads CSGGSGYNEQFF. The CDR3 region has the DNA TGCAGCGGGGGTTCCGGCTACAATGAGCAGTTCTTC.

In its sample, this clonotype was seen many times. The chain uses TRBV5-1 and TRBJ2-5; tentatively, D is TRBD2 (7 bases). Looked up from germline, CDR1 is SGHRS and CDR2 is YFSETQ. Trimming took 4 bases from V and 5 from J, leaving 15 bases between them. CDR3 size: 14 residues. The CDR3 loop is CASSVGGGEETQYF. The CDR3 DNA reads TGCGCCAGCAGCGTTGGCGGGGGCGAGGAGACCCAGTACTTC. Combining the CDR3 with reference TRBV5-1 and TRBJ2-5 gives the whole variable domain KAGVTQTPRYLIKTRGQQVTLSCSPISGHRSVSWYQQTPGQGLQFLFEYFSETQRNKGNFPGRFSGRQFSNSRSEMNVSTLELGDSALYLCASSVGGGEETQYFGPGTRLLVL.

This clonotype was recorded a few times. The chain employs TRBV6-6 and TRBJ2-2; maybe TRBD1 (6 bases). Germline-derived CDR1 and CDR2 are MNHNY and SVGAGI (reference sequence). The ends were cut back, 1 base at V and 6 bases at J, with 9 bases in the middle. CDR3 length equals 14 residues. The CDR3: CASSYWDTSGELFF. The CDR3 DNA sequence: TGTGCCAGCAGTTACTGGGACACCTCCGGGGAGCTGTTTTTT.

There are many counts of this clonotype. The chain employs TRBV6-1 and TRBJ1-2; the D is unclear. The CDR3 runs 14 residues. V was trimmed by 0 bases and J by 7 bases, leaving 12 bases between them. Germline V gene data show CDR1 as MNHNS and CDR2 as SASEGT. CDR3: CASSEALGDSGYTF. The DNA of the CDR3 is TGTGCCAGCAGTGAAGCGCTCGGGGATTCTGGCTACACCTTC.

The rearrangement joins TRBV4-3 to TRBJ1-3, with a possible D match to TRBD1 (6 bases). CDR3 length: 15 amino acids. CDR1 LGHNA and CDR2 YSLEER come from the germline V gene. The ends were cut back, 1 base at V and 0 bases at J, with 7 bases in the middle. The CDR3 region is CASSQGQDSGNTIYF. Written as DNA, the CDR3 is TGCGCCAGCAGCCAAGGACAGGACTCTGGAAACACCATATATTTT.

The chain links TRBV20-1 to TRBJ1-1; 10 bases line up with TRBD1. The CDR3 is made up of 14 amino acids. V gave up 3 bases and J gave up 7 bases; unmatched junction bases: 8. Germline V gene sequence: CDR1 DFQATT, CDR2 SNEGSKA (reference sequence). CDR3 nucleotide sequence: TGCAGTGCTAGGGGGACAGGGGATAAGGTTGAAGCTTTCTTT. It specifies CSARGTGDKVEAFF.

This clonotype was seen more than once but under ten times. This chain joins TRBV3-2 and TRBJ2-7. TRBV3-2 is labeled a pseudogene. The CDR3 extends over 13 amino acids. The CDR3 sequence: CASSEDSSYEQYV. CDR3 coding DNA: TGTGCCAGCTCAGAAGACAGCTCCTACGAGCAGTACGTC.

This clonotype appeared a few times. The chain combines TRBV5-1 with TRBJ2-3; 7 bases are a match to TRBD1. The ends lost 4 bases at V and 0 bases at J; junction bases unmatched: 5. This CDR3 is 15 amino acids long. Germline loops: CDR1 SGHRS, CDR2 YFSETQ. In DNA, the CDR3 is TGCGCCAGCAGCGCCGAGGGACAGAGCACAGATACGCAGTATTTT. It specifies CASSAEGQSTDTQYF.

The rearrangement links TRBV24-1 to TRBJ1-6; TRBD1 might be the D (5 bases). CDR3 size: 22 residues. Per germline, CDR1 KGHDR and CDR2 SFDVKD. Trimming took 0 bases from V and 10 from J, leaving 33 bases between them. As DNA, the CDR3 is TGTGCCACCAGTGATTTGTTTGATCGTCGGGTCGTGGGAGTACAGGTTCAATCACCCCTCCACTTT. Protein product: CATSDLFDRRVVGVQVQSPLHF.

The chain carries TRBV6-4 and TRBJ2-7; tentative D call: TRBD1 (6 bases). This CDR3 comprises 13 residues. V lost 6 bases to trimming and J lost 4 bases, with 13 bases between them. Germline V lookup: CDR1 MRHNA, CDR2 SNTAGT. This chain's CDR3 is CASRGTPAYEQYV. The CDR3 DNA reads as TGTGCCAGCAGGGGGACACCTGCTTACGAGCAGTACGTC.

The CDR3 DNA follows: TGTGCCAGCACCGTAGGATCGGGCTTATCTGCCCAGTACTTC. It encodes CASTVGSGLSAQYF. The chain has TRBV6-2 or TRBV6-3 and TRBJ2-5; no reliable D call. V was shortened by 7 bases and J by 9 bases, with 21 bases between the two germline ends. The CDR3 contains 14 residues. The germline CDR1 and CDR2 sequences are MNHEY and SVGEGT.

This chain joins TRBV5-6 and TRBJ2-3; TRBD1 or TRBD2 may be the D gene (6 bases each). CDR3 length: 16 amino acids. Between the trimmed V and J ends, which lost 1 base and 5 bases, there was a span of 17 bases. Per germline, CDR1 SGHDT and CDR2 YYEEEE. CDR3 sequence reads: CASSLLPGARIDTQYF. As DNA, the CDR3 is TGTGCCAGCAGCTTGCTTCCGGGGGCGAGAATAGATACGCAGTATTTT.

Ten or more counts support this clonotype. A junction boundary mismatches the germline segment, possibly from a read error. J is TRBJ1-1 and V is TRBV15, with 7 bases lining up with TRBD1. This CDR3 has 15 residues. The germline CDR1 and CDR2 sequences are LNHNV and YYDKDF (reference sequence). CDR3 bases: TGTGCCACCAGCGGAGAAAGACAGGGGAACACTGAAGCTTTCTTT. The encoded protein is CATSGERQGNTEAFF.

The gene calls are TRBV6-6 and TRBJ2-3; D possibly uses TRBD1 or TRBD2 (6 bases each). Germline CDR1 and CDR2: MNHNY and SVGAGI (reference sequence). Between the trimmed V and J ends, which lost 8 bases and 10 bases, there was a span of 10 bases. The CDR3 contains 10 residues. The CDR3 DNA reads as TGTGCCAGCGAGGGGGGTTCGCAGTATTTT. It specifies CASEGGSQYF.

This clonotype was detected only a few times. The CDR3 coding sequence is TGTGCCAGCAGTTACTCCACGGGACCCTTGAATGGCTACACCTTC. Protein sequence: CASSYSTGPLNGYTF. V usage is TRBV6-2 or TRBV6-3 and J usage is TRBJ1-2, with D possibly matching TRBD1 (5 bases). CDR3 length: 15 residues. The germline V gene has CDR1 MNHEY and CDR2 SVGEGT. The V and J ends lost 0 bases and 6 bases respectively, with 14 bases between them.

This clonotype has only a few counts. The chain is built from TRBV12-3 or TRBV12-4 and TRBJ2-7; no definite D call. Trimming pared 6 bases from V and 4 bases from J, leaving 13 bases between. This CDR3 spans 13 amino acids. The CDR3 spells CASSKGLNYEQYF. The CDR3 coding sequence is TGTGCCAGCAGCAAGGGCCTTAATTACGAGCAGTACTTC.

This clonotype was detected a few times. V is TRBV20-1 and J is TRBJ2-3, with 8 bases matching TRBD2. The CDR3 loop spans 15 amino acids. Germline lookup yields CDR1 DFQATT and CDR2 SNEGSKA (reference sequence). V dropped 3 bases and J dropped 1; count of bases not matched to a gene: 6. CDR3 protein: CSASALAGRTDTQYF. CDR3 coding DNA: TGCAGTGCTAGTGCATTAGCGGGGCGCACAGATACGCAGTATTTT.

The chain combines TRBV5-6 with TRBJ2-5, with D perhaps assigned TRBD1 or TRBD2 (5 bases each). Germline loops: CDR1 SGHDT, CDR2 YYEEEE. This CDR3 is built from 11 residues. Trimming left V 1 base short and J 14 bases short, with 12 bases between. The CDR3: CASSLLGTDYF. The CDR3 DNA sequence: TGTGCCAGCAGCTTGCTCGGGACGGATTACTTC. The full variable domain, its missing parts supplied by reference TRBV5-6 and TRBJ2-5, is DAGVTQSPTHLIKTRGQQVTLRCSPKSGHDTVSWYQQALGQGPQFIFQYYEEEERQRGNFPDRFSGHQFPNYSSELNVNALLLGDSALYLCASSLLGTDYFGPGTRLLVL.